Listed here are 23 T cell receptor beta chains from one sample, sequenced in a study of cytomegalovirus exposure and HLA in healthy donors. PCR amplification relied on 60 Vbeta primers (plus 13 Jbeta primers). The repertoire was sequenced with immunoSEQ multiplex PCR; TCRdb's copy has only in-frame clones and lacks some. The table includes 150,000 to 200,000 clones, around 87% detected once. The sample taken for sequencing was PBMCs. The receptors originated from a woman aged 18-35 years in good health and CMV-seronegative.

The CDR3 nucleotides read TGTGCCAGCAGCTTTCGGGGATTTGGCTACACCTTC. The encoded protein is CASSFRGFGYTF. The genes are TRBV7-8 and TRBJ1-2; D is undetermined. CDR1 is SGHVS and CDR2 is FQNEAQ in the germline V gene. Trimming stripped 3 bases from V and 7 bases from J, with 9 bases between. The CDR3 runs to 12 residues.

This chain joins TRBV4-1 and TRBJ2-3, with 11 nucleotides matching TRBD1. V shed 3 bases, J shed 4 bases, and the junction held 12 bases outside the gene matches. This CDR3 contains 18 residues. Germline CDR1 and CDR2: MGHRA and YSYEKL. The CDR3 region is CASSHGQGALSRADTQYF. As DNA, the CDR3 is TGCGCCAGCAGCCACGGACAGGGGGCGCTTTCTCGGGCAGATACGCAGTATTTT.

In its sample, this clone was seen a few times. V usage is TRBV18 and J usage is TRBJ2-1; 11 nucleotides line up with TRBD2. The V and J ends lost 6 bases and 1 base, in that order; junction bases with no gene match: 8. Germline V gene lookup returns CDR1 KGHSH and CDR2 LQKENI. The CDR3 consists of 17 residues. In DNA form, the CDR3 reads TGTGCCAGCTCCGTACTAGCGGGAGTTGGGTCCTACAATGAGCAGTTCTTC. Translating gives CASSVLAGVGSYNEQFF.

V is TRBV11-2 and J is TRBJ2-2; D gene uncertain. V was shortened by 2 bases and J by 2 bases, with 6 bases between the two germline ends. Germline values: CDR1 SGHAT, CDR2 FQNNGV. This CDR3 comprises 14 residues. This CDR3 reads CASSLPLNTGELFF. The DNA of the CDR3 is TGTGCCAGCAGCTTACCACTAAACACCGGGGAGCTGTTTTTT.

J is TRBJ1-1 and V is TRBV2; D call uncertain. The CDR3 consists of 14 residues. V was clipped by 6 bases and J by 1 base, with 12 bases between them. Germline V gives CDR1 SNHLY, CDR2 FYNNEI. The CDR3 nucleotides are TGTGCCAGCAGCGTCCTTGAGGGGAACACTGAAGCTTTCTTT. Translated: CASSVLEGNTEAFF.

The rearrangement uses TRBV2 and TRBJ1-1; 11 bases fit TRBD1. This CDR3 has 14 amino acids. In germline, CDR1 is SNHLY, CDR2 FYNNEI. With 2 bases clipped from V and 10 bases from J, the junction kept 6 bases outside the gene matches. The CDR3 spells CASSERDRGWVAFF. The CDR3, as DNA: TGTGCCAGCAGTGAAAGGGACAGGGGGTGGGTAGCTTTCTTT.

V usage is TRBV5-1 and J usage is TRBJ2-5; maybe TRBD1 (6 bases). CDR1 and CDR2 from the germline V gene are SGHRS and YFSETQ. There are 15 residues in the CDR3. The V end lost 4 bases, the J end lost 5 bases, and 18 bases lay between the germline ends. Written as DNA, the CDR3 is TGCGCCAGCAGCCCAGGGGAGAGTGTTGAGGAGACCCAGTACTTC. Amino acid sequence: CASSPGESVEETQYF.

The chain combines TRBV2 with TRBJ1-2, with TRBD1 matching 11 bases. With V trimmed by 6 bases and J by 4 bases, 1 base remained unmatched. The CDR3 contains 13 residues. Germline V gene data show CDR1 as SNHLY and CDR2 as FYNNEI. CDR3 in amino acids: CASRGQGVYGYTF. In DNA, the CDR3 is TGTGCCAGCAGGGGACAGGGGGTCTATGGCTACACCTTC.

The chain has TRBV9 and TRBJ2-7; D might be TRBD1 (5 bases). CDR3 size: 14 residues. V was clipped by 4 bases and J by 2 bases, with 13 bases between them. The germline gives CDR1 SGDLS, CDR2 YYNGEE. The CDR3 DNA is TGTGCCAGCAGCCCATCACAGGCCGCCTACGAGCAGTACTTC. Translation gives CASSPSQAAYEQYF.

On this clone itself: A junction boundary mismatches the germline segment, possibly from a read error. CDR3 in amino acids: CSSSLGGGVNQPQHF. The CDR3 nucleotides are TGTTCCAGCAGCTTAGGGGGAGGGGTCAATCAGCCCCAGCATTTT. This chain joins TRBV7-9 and TRBJ1-5; TRBD1 is a possible D gene (6 bases). The CDR3 totals 15 residues. The germline gives CDR1 SEHNR, CDR2 FQNEAQ (reference sequence).

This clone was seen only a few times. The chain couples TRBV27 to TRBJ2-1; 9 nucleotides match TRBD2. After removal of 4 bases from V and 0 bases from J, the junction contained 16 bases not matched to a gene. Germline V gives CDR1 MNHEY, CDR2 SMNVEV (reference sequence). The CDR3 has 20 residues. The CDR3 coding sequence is TGTGCCAGCAGTTCCCCAAGTCAAGCGGGAGGCGTAAGCTCCTACAATGAGCAGTTCTTC. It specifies CASSSPSQAGGVSSYNEQFF.

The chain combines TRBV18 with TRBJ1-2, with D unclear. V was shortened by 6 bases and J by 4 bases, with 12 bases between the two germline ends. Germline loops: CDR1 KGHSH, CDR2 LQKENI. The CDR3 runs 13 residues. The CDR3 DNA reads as TGTGCCAGCTCCTCGGGAGCAACCTATGGCTACACCTTC. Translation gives CASSSGATYGYTF.

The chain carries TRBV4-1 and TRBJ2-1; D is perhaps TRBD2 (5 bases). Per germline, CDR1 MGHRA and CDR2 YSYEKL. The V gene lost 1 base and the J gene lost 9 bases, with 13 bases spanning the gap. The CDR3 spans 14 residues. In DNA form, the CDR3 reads TGCGCCAGCAGCCAAGGACTAAGTAGTTCTGAGCAGTTCTTC. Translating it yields CASSQGLSSSEQFF.

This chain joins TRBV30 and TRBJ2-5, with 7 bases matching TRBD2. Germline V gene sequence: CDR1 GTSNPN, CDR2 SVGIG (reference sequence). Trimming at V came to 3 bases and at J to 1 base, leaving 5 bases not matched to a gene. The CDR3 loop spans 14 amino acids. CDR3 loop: CAWRSGLLQETQYF. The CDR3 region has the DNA TGTGCCTGGAGATCGGGACTACTCCAAGAGACCCAGTACTTC.

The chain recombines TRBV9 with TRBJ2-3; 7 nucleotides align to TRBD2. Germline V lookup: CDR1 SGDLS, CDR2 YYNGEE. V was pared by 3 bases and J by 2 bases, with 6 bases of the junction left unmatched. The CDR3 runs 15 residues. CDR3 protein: CASSARDYHTDTQYF. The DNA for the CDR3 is TGTGCCAGCAGCGCCCGGGACTACCACACAGATACGCAGTATTTT.

CDR3 in DNA: TGCGCCAGCAGCTTGGGACAGTCTTATGGCTACACCTTC. It specifies CASSLGQSYGYTF. The chain has TRBV5-1 and TRBJ1-2; a possible D gene is TRBD1 (5 bases). The CDR3 consists of 13 residues. V lost 0 bases and J lost 5, with 8 bases in between. Germline V gives CDR1 SGHRS, CDR2 YFSETQ.

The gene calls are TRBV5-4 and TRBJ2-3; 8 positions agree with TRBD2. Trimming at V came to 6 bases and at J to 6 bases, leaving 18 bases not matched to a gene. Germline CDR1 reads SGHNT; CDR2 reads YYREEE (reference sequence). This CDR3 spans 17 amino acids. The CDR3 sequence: CASNLPGGGAPTDTQYF. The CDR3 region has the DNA TGTGCCAGCAACCTCCCGGGGGGGGGCGCGCCGACGGATACGCAGTATTTT.

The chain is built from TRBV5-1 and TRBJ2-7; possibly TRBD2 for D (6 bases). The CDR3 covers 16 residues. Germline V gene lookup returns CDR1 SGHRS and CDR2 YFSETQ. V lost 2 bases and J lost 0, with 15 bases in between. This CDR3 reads CASSFARGSSSYEQYF. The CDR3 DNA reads TGCGCCAGCAGCTTCGCCCGGGGGTCGAGCTCCTACGAGCAGTACTTC.

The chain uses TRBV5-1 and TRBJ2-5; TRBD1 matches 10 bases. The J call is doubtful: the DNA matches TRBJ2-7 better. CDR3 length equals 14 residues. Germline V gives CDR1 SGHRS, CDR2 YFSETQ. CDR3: CASSWDRGTFEQYF. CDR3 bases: TGCGCCAGCAGCTGGGACAGGGGAACCTTCGAGCAGTACTTC.

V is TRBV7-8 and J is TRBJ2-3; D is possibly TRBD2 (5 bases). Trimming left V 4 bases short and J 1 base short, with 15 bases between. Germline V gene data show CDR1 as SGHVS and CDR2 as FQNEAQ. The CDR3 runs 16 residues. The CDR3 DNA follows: TGTGCCAGCAGCTCACAGCCGGAGGTGGGCACAGATACGCAGTATTTT. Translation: CASSSQPEVGTDTQYF.

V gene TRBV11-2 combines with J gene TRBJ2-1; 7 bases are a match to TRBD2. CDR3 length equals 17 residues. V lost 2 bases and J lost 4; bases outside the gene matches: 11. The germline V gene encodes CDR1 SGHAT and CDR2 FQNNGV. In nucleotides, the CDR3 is TGTGCCAGCAGCTTACTTGCCAGTAGCGGGCCTTACAATGAGCAGTTCTTC. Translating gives CASSLLASSGPYNEQFF.

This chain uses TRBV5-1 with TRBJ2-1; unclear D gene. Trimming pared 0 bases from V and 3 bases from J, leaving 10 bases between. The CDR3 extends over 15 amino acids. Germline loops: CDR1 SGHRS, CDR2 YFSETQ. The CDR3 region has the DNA TGCGCCAGCAGCTTGGACTCCTCTAGCTACAATGAGCAGTTCTTC. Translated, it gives CASSLDSSSYNEQFF.

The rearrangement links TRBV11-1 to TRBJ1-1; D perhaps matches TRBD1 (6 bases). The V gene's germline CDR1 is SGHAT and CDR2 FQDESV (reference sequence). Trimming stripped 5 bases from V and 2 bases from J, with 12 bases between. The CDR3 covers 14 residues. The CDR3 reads CASSLGGGNTEAFF. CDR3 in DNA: TGTGCCAGCAGCCTGGGGGGGGGCAACACTGAAGCTTTCTTT.